Listed here are 7 T cell receptor beta chains from one sample, sequenced in a study of T cell repertoires in cytomegalovirus infection. The antigens for these receptors are not known. TCRdb independently ran MiXCR on the reads; one entry per CDR3 protein. This sample has under 200,000 distinct CDR3 sequences, with about a fifth found just once. This material consisted of CD8+ T cells from cultured PBMCs, taken from culture after CMV antigen stimulation. The source is a human donor in good health (CMV status not recorded). Some clones in this sample may be carry-over from other donors' samples.

The chain employs TRBV7-8 and TRBJ1-1; TRBD1 is a possible D gene (5 bases). Trimming took off 4 bases at V and 4 bases at J, with 16 bases between the two ends. Germline V gene lookup returns CDR1 SGHVS and CDR2 FQNEAQ. This CDR3 has 15 amino acids. The CDR3 sequence: CASSSRRGSTTEAFF. The CDR3, as DNA: TGTGCCAGCAGCTCCAGGCGGGGGTCGACCACTGAAGCTTTCTTT.

The chain has TRBV6-2 or TRBV6-3 and TRBJ1-6; 7 nucleotides line up with TRBD1. The length of the CDR3 is 16 residues. The ends lost 2 bases at V and 14 bases at J; junction bases unmatched: 15. Germline lookup yields CDR1 MNHEY and CDR2 SVGEGT. CDR3 amino acids: CASSYGTGTDTAALHF. The CDR3 region has the DNA TGTGCCAGCAGTTACGGGACCGGGACAGACACCGCGGCCCTCCACTTT.

The V and J genes are TRBV7-8 and TRBJ2-4; 8 nucleotides align to TRBD1. CDR1 is SGHVS and CDR2 is FQNEAQ in the germline V gene. The CDR3 extends over 15 amino acids. Trimming took 5 bases from V and 9 from J; bases not matched to a gene: 12. CDR3 bases: TGTGCCAGCAGCCCGCCTCGGACAGGGCCCAGCATTCAGTACTTC. Protein sequence: CASSPPRTGPSIQYF.

The chain uses TRBV10-3 and TRBJ1-3, with a tentative D call TRBD1 (6 bases). CDR3 size: 18 residues. Germline lookup yields CDR1 ENHRY and CDR2 SYGVKD. V was clipped by 3 bases and J by 1 base, with 19 bases between them. CDR3 sequence (DNA): TGTGCCATCAGTGAAGGGATAGAAGGGGGGCTTTCTGGAAACACCATATATTTT. Translation: CAISEGIEGGLSGNTIYF.

The chain joins TRBV7-2 to TRBJ2-7; unclear D gene. The germline CDR1 and CDR2 sequences are SGHTA and FQGNSA. Trimming took off 1 base at V and 0 bases at J, with 10 bases between the two ends. The CDR3 has 15 residues. For the CDR3, the DNA is TGTGCCAGCAGCTTAGAGGGCTGGAGCTCCTACGAGCAGTACTTC. Translated: CASSLEGWSSYEQYF. Combining the CDR3 with reference TRBV7-2 and TRBJ2-7 gives the whole variable domain GAGVSQSPSNKVTEKGKDVELRCDPISGHTALYWYRQSLGQGLEFLIYFQGNSAPDKSGLPSDRFSAERTGGSVSTLTIQRTQQEDSAVYLCASSLEGWSSYEQYFGPGTRLTVT.

The rearrangement links TRBV7-2 to TRBJ2-5, with D possibly being TRBD1 (6 bases). V gave up 4 bases and J gave up 4 bases, with 19 bases separating them. The CDR3 totals 16 residues. Germline V gives CDR1 SGHTA, CDR2 FQGNSA. The chain's CDR3 is CASSWGPGVLGETQYF. The DNA for the CDR3 is TGTGCCAGCAGCTGGGGGCCAGGGGTCCTCGGAGAGACCCAGTACTTC.

The V call is TRBV4-3, the J call TRBJ1-1; possibly TRBD1 for D (5 bases). The germline gives CDR1 LGHNA, CDR2 YSLEER. There are 15 residues in the CDR3. Trimming left V 6 bases short and J 2 bases short, with 16 bases between. Here the CDR3 reads CASSPGLGRNTEAFF. Here the CDR3 DNA reads TGCGCCAGCAGTCCGGGACTGGGGAGAAACACTGAAGCTTTCTTT.